Many counts were recorded for the clone carrying this T cell receptor (beta chain). The target antigen is unknown. Calling Graves' hyperthyroidism stable meant ophthalmopathy did not progress within 18 months. Diagnoses rested on clinical symptoms, serum thyroxine and TRAb, thyroid ultrasound and orbital computed tomography. Fresh peripheral blood, around 9.3 ml of it, supplied the PBMCs. This entry comes from a study of T cells in Graves' hyperthyroidism and ophthalmopathy. Amplification of TCR beta CDR3 regions used RNA as the template. Using the HTBI primer set, a first-round RT-PCR was run on the TCR CDR3. A single record per CDR3 protein comes from TCRdb applying MiXCR to the multiplex PCR reads. This table holds fewer than 400,000 distinct CDR3 sequences, around 25% found once. This CDR3 spans 15 amino acids. Germline values: CDR1 KGHSH, CDR2 LQKENI. V dropped 1 base and J dropped 5 bases, with 14 bases sitting between them.

Study-level results: The blood repertoire included most of the expanded thyroid clonotypes above 0.001.

The sequenced material came from blood. This rearrangement joins TRBV18 to TRBJ1-1; D might be TRBD1 (5 bases). The TCR sequence derives from a middle-aged man with Graves' hyperthyroidism. DNA for the CDR3: TGTGCCAGCTCACCACTAAGGGGAGATGGGACTGAAGCTTTCTTT. As protein: CASSPLRGDGTEAFF. Filled out from reference TRBV18 and TRBJ1-1, the complete variable domain reads NAGVMQNPRHLVRRRGQEARLRCSPMKGHSHVYWYRQLPEEGLKFMVYLQKENIIDESGMPKERFSAEFPKEGPSILRIQQVVRGDSAAYFCASSPLRGDGTEAFFGQGTRLTVV.